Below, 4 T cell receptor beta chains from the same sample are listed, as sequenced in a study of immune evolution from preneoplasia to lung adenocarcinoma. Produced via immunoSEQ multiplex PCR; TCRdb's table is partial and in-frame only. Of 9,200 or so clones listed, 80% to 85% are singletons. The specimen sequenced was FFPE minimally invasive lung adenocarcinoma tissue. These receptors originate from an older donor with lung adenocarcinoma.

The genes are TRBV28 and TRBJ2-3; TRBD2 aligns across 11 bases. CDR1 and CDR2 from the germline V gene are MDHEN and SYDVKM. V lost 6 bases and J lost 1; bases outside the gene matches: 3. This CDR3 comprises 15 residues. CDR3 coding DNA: TGTGCCAGCAGCCGTAGCGGGAGGGGCACAGATACGCAGTATTTT. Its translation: CASSRSGRGTDTQYF.

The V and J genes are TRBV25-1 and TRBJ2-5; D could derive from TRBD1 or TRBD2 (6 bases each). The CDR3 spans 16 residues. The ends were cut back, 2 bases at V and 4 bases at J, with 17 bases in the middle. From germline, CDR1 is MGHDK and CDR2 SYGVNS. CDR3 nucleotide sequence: TGTGCCAGCAGTGAAAAGACTGGGGGGCCGGGAGAGACCCAGTACTTC. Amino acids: CASSEKTGGPGETQYF.

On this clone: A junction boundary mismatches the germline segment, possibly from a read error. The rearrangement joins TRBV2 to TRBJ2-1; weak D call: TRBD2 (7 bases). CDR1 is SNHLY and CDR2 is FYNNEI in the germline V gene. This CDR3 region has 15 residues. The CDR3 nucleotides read TGTGCCAGCAGAGAAGGGGGGGGGCCTGGGAATGAGCAGTTCTTC. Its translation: CASREGGGPGNEQFF.

CDR3 loop: CASSNFSASGELFF. CDR3 in DNA: TGTGCCAGCAGTAACTTTAGCGCGAGCGGGGAGCTGTTTTTT. This chain uses TRBV5-4 with TRBJ2-2; a weak D match, TRBD2 (5 bases). V was pared by 5 bases and J by 7 bases, with 15 bases between. Germline CDR1 SGHNT, CDR2 YYREEE (reference sequence). This CDR3 contains 14 residues. Using reference TRBV5-4 and TRBJ2-2 for the parts outside the CDR3, the full variable domain is ETGVTQSPTHLIKTRGQQVTLRCSSQSGHNTVSWYQQALGQGPQFIFQYYREEENGRGNFPPRFSGLQFPNYSSELNVNALELDDSALYLCASSNFSASGELFFGEGSRLTVL.